A selection of T cell receptor beta chains follows, all from one sample in a study of blood T cells in healthy people across ages. TCRdb re-analysed the 5' RACE reads in MiXCR, keeping a single row per CDR3 protein. Of more than 700,000 distinct CDR3 sequences detected, about half appear once; the ten largest clones hold roughly 18%. Sequenced input: blood. All receptors derive from a man of 80 years or more in good health. Both conserved end residues are part of each CDR3. The order of the fields is V gene, clone size, D gene, J gene, CDR3 protein, CDR3 DNA. D genes are given only for firm matches. Not all rows give a size; the values are once, few, many and, for expanded clones, a class.

TRBV28	-	-	TRBJ1-1	CASSLLSRPEAFF	TGTGCCAGCAGTTTATTAAGCCGACCTGAAGCTTTCTTT
TRBV11-3	many	TRBD2	TRBJ2-5	CASSLGASGNQETQYF	TGTGCCAGCAGCTTAGGGGCTAGCGGGAACCAAGAGACCCAGTACTTC
TRBV20-1	-	TRBD1	TRBJ2-5	CSARETGTGQETQYF	TGCAGTGCTAGAGAAACCGGGACAGGGCAAGAGACCCAGTACTTC
TRBV7-3	-	-	TRBJ2-7	CASSLSVSGIYEQYF	TGTGCCAGCAGCTTAAGCGTTTCCGGGATCTACGAGCAGTACTTC
TRBV3-1	few	TRBD1	TRBJ2-1	CASSQKTTGTGDLYNEQFF	TGTGCCAGCAGCCAGAAGACTACCGGGACAGGGGATCTCTACAATGAGCAGTTCTTC
TRBV10-2	few	-	TRBJ2-6	CASSEVLSGANVLTF	TGCGCCAGCAGTGAGGTTCTCTCTGGGGCCAACGTCCTGACTTTC
TRBV28	-	-	TRBJ1-2	CASSQGRFYGYTF	TGTGCCAGCAGTCAGGGACGTTTTTATGGCTACACCTTC
TRBV6-5	-	-	TRBJ1-2	CASSYSLEVYGYTF	TGTGCCAGCAGTTACTCGTTGGAGGTTTATGGCTACACCTTC
TRBV12-3/TRBV12-4	few	TRBD2	TRBJ2-3	CASRRTSGRDGTDTQYF	TGTGCCAGCAGACGGACTAGCGGGAGGGATGGGACAGATACGCAGTATTTT
TRBV20-1	-	-	TRBJ1-1	CSAKGRVPMNTEAFF	TGCAGTGCAAAAGGGAGGGTCCCAATGAACACTGAAGCTTTCTTT
TRBV28	-	-	TRBJ2-1	CASVTVLERNEQFF	TGTGCCAGCGTTACGGTCCTTGAGAGGAATGAGCAGTTCTTC
TRBV5-1	few	-	TRBJ2-7	CASSDEGRNSYEQYF	TGCGCCAGCAGCGACGAGGGACGGAACTCCTACGAGCAGTACTTC
TRBV20-1	-	TRBD1	TRBJ2-2	CSAPKAAGGNTGELFF	TGCAGTGCTCCCAAGGCGGCAGGGGGGAACACCGGGGAGCTGTTTTTT
TRBV11-2	few	-	TRBJ2-7	CASSPRTLQGQYF	TGTGCCAGCAGCCCCCGGACACTTCAGGGCCAGTACTTC
TRBV7-2	-	TRBD1	TRBJ2-5	CASRGQGFETQYF	TGTGCCAGCAGAGGACAGGGTTTCGAGACCCAGTACTTC
TRBV14	-	TRBD2	TRBJ2-7	CASSPRGLVYNEQYF	TGTGCCAGCAGCCCTCGGGGACTAGTCTACAATGAGCAGTACTTC
TRBV7-3	many	-	TRBJ2-7	CASSPSPSGSYEQYF	TGTGCCAGCAGCCCTAGCCCGTCCGGATCCTACGAGCAGTACTTC
TRBV7-2	-	-	TRBJ2-1	CASSLGVEYNEQFF	TGTGCCAGCAGCTTAGGGGTAGAGTACAATGAGCAGTTCTTC
TRBV10-3	-	-	TRBJ1-3	CAISSGSGNTIYF	TGTGCCATCAGCTCAGGCTCTGGAAACACCATATATTTT
TRBV12-3/TRBV12-4	-	TRBD2	TRBJ2-3	CASSLTSDYTTDTQYF	TGTGCCAGCAGTTTAACTAGCGACTATACCACAGATACGCAGTATTTT
TRBV5-1	-	TRBD2	TRBJ2-1	CASSLTSDTYNEQFF	TGCGCCAGCAGCCTCACTAGCGACACCTACAATGAGCAGTTCTTC